Following are 24 T cell receptor beta chains from one sample sequenced in a study of identical twins. Using its own MiXCR run on the 5' RACE reads, TCRdb lists one record per CDR3 protein. The sample carries some 660,000 distinct CDR3 sequences, approximately 9% recorded once. The sample was also linked to a second study, of yellow fever vaccine responses in identical twins.

Sequenced input: PBMCs. These receptors were obtained from a woman aged 18-29 years in good health.

This clonotype was observed a handful of times. The V call is TRBV12-1, the J call TRBJ2-1; the table gives TRBD1 as D, unverified against the DNA. TRBV12-1 is given as a pseudogene. The CDR3 runs to 14 residues. For the CDR3, the DNA is TGTGCCAGCAGGACAGTTAATCCTAACAATGAGCAGTTCTTC. Its translation: CASRTVNPNNEQFF.

In its sample, this clonotype was seen many times. The chain carries TRBV5-1 and TRBJ2-3; D unclear. CDR3 length: 14 residues. The germline V gene has CDR1 SGHRS and CDR2 YFSETQ. Trimming cost V 0 bases and J 2 bases, with 7 bases left between them. CDR3 coding DNA: TGCGCCAGCAGCTTGGCAACAGTCACAGATACGCAGTATTTT. As protein: CASSLATVTDTQYF.

This clonotype occurred a few times. V and J are TRBV7-9 and TRBJ2-3; D assignment may be TRBD1 or TRBD2 (5 bases each). The CDR3 loop spans 14 amino acids. Trimming removed 3 bases from V and 6 bases from J, with 13 bases in between. Germline assignment: CDR1 SEHNR and CDR2 FQNEAQ (reference sequence). The CDR3 reads CASSLLGEGDTQYF. For the CDR3, the DNA is TGTGCCAGCAGCTTGTTGGGGGAAGGTGATACGCAGTATTTT.

This clonotype was observed at least ten times. The chain has TRBV29-1 and TRBJ2-3; tentatively, D is TRBD1 or TRBD2 (5 bases each). The CDR3 runs to 13 residues. CDR1 is SQVTM, CDR2 ANQGSEA, per germline. V gave up 0 bases and J gave up 3 bases, with 7 bases separating them. CDR3 sequence (DNA): TGCAGCGTTGAAGATGGGGGTACAGATACGCAGTATTTT. Translated: CSVEDGGTDTQYF.

The chain joins TRBV10-3 to TRBJ2-5, with TRBD2 matching over 13 bases. The CDR3 covers 19 residues. The germline V gene has CDR1 ENHRY and CDR2 SYGVKD. The CDR3 here is CTRSPPPRLAGGRGETQYF. CDR3 in DNA: TGTACCCGCAGCCCTCCCCCAAGACTAGCGGGGGGCCGGGGAGAGACCCAGTACTTC.

This clonotype turned up a few times. V gene TRBV15 combines with J gene TRBJ2-7; tentatively, D is TRBD2 (6 bases). Trimming cost V 4 bases and J 2 bases, with 15 bases left between them. Germline loops: CDR1 LNHNV, CDR2 YYDKDF (reference sequence). CDR3 length equals 15 residues. CDR3 region: CATSTGRDSTYEQYF. As DNA, the CDR3 is TGTGCCACCAGCACCGGGCGGGACTCAACCTACGAGCAGTACTTC.

The V gene is TRBV15, the J gene TRBJ2-7, with 8 bases that match TRBD1. The trim removed 6 bases at V and 2 bases at J, leaving 9 bases unmatched. The V gene's germline CDR1 is LNHNV and CDR2 YYDKDF (reference sequence). The CDR3 length is 15 residues. The CDR3 region is CATRESGQGAYEQYF. CDR3 bases: TGTGCCACCAGGGAATCAGGACAGGGCGCCTACGAGCAGTACTTC. Supplemented by reference TRBV15 and TRBJ2-7, the full variable domain reads DAMVIQNPRYQVTQFGKPVTLSCSQTLNHNVMYWYQQKSSQAPKLLFHYYDKDFNNEADTPDNFQSRRPNTSFCFLDIRSPGLGDTAMYLCATRESGQGAYEQYFGPGTRLTVT.

The chain carries TRBV28 and TRBJ2-3; TRBD2 matches at 9 bases. This CDR3 contains 15 residues. The V segment lost 6 bases and the J segment 5 bases; nucleotides outside the gene matches: 9. Per germline, CDR1 MDHEN and CDR2 SYDVKM. DNA for the CDR3: TGTGCCAGCAGGACCAAGCGGGGGGCGGGAGATACGCAGTATTTT. It codes for CASRTKRGAGDTQYF.

V and J are TRBV28 and TRBJ1-2, with TRBD1 matching over 10 bases. The CDR3 totals 13 residues. V lost 8 bases, J lost 4 bases, and 4 bases stayed unmatched. Germline-derived CDR1 and CDR2 are MDHEN and SYDVKM. Written as DNA, the CDR3 is TGTGCCAGCTCGACAGGGGGCAGCTATGGCTACACCTTC. It is translated as CASSTGGSYGYTF.

This clonotype occurred many times. The V call is TRBV7-9, the J call TRBJ1-5; no clear D. This CDR3 has 15 amino acids. V shed 6 bases and J shed 2 bases, with 14 bases lying between them. Germline V gives CDR1 SEHNR, CDR2 FQNEAQ (reference sequence). The CDR3 DNA is TGTGCCAGCAGACCAGCTGGGAATGGCAATCAGCCCCAGCATTTT. It specifies CASRPAGNGNQPQHF. The entire variable domain, with the rest obtained from reference TRBV7-9 and TRBJ1-5, is as follows: DTGVSQNPRHKITKRGQNVTFRCDPISEHNRLYWYRQTLGQGPEFLTYFQNEAQLEKSRLLSDRFSAERPKGSFSTLEIQRTEQGDSAMYLCASRPAGNGNQPQHFGDGTRLSIL.

This clonotype occurred many times. CDR3 amino acids: CASSYSIVPGMAYEQYF. DNA of the CDR3: TGTGCCAGCAGTTACTCGATCGTACCGGGGATGGCCTACGAGCAGTACTTC. The chain combines TRBV6-5 with TRBJ2-7, with a weak D call TRBD2 (5 bases). The CDR3 loop spans 17 amino acids. V was pared by 0 bases and J by 2 bases, with 17 bases between. Germline V gene lookup returns CDR1 MNHEY and CDR2 SVGAGI.

This clonotype was detected many times. The CDR3 protein is CSAKWTIGEQYF. For the CDR3, the DNA is TGCAGTGCTAAGTGGACAATAGGCGAGCAGTACTTC. The chain has TRBV20-1 and TRBJ2-7; possible D gene TRBD1, 5 bases. V dropped 4 bases and J dropped 6 bases, with 13 bases sitting between them. CDR3 length equals 12 residues. The germline V gene encodes CDR1 DFQATT and CDR2 SNEGSKA (reference sequence).

The sample holds a few counts of this clonotype. The rearrangement links TRBV5-8 to TRBJ1-5; no clear D. This CDR3 is built from 15 residues. V dropped 5 bases and J dropped 4 bases, with 16 bases sitting between them. Germline lookup yields CDR1 SGHTS and CDR2 YDEGEE. DNA for the CDR3: TGTGCCAGCAGGGAATTCGGGTCCATAAATCAGCCCCAGCATTTT. This codes for CASREFGSINQPQHF. Together with reference TRBV5-8 and TRBJ1-5, the CDR3 gives the full variable domain: EAGVTQSPTHLIKTRGQQATLRCSPISGHTSVYWYQQALGLGLQFLLWYDEGEERNRGNFPPRFSGRQFPNYSSELNVNALELEDSALYLCASREFGSINQPQHFGDGTRLSIL.

The V and J genes are TRBV4-3 and TRBJ2-1; D could derive from TRBD1 or TRBD2 (5 bases each). Germline CDR1 reads LGHNA; CDR2 reads YSLEER. V lost 3 bases to trimming and J lost 12 bases, with 15 bases between them. The CDR3 consists of 13 residues. The CDR3 coding sequence is TGCGCCAGCAGCCAGTCCGGGACCCAGGGGCAGTTCTTC. Protein product: CASSQSGTQGQFF.

This rearrangement joins TRBV20-1 to TRBJ2-1; 7 positions match TRBD1. The CDR3 runs to 15 residues. CDR1 is DFQATT, CDR2 SNEGSKA, per germline (reference sequence). V was clipped by 4 bases and J by 3 bases; unmatched bases: 9. DNA of the CDR3: TGCAGTGCTAACGAGGCCCGACAGGGCTACAATGAGCAGTTCTTC. The encoded protein is CSANEARQGYNEQFF.

This clonotype was detected a few times. The rearrangement joins TRBV6-5 to TRBJ2-1, with unresolved D. Germline V CDR1 and CDR2: MNHEY, SVGAGI. This CDR3 comprises 17 residues. Trimming removed 0 bases at V and 12 bases at J, with 24 bases between. The chain's CDR3 is CASSYSIYERSNSGQFF. CDR3 coding DNA: TGTGCCAGCAGTTACTCGATCTACGAGCGATCCAATTCTGGGCAGTTCTTC.

This clonotype appeared a few times. The chain recombines TRBV11-2 with TRBJ2-5, with a weak D call TRBD2 (7 bases). The CDR3 is made up of 16 amino acids. V gave up 2 bases and J gave up 2 bases, with 15 bases separating them. Germline loops: CDR1 SGHAT, CDR2 FQNNGV. This CDR3 is CASSLLGASGQETQYF. DNA of the CDR3: TGTGCCAGCAGCTTATTGGGGGCTAGCGGACAAGAGACCCAGTACTTC. The whole variable domain, filled in from reference TRBV11-2 and TRBJ2-5, reads EAGVAQSPRYKIIEKRQSVAFWCNPISGHATLYWYQQILGQGPKLLIQFQNNGVVDDSQLPKDRFSAERLKGVDSTLKIQPAKLEDSAVYLCASSLLGASGQETQYFGPGTRLLVL.

This clonotype was picked up a small number of times. The chain couples TRBV5-1 to TRBJ2-1; no clear D. This CDR3 spans 15 amino acids. CDR1 is SGHRS, CDR2 YFSETQ, per germline. V shed 0 bases and J shed 1 base, with 8 bases lying between them. In DNA form, the CDR3 reads TGCGCCAGCAGCTTGGAAACTCGTTCCTACAATGAGCAGTTCTTC. The encoded protein is CASSLETRSYNEQFF.

This clonotype was observed a handful of times. The chain joins TRBV27 to TRBJ2-1; TRBD1 aligns across 10 bases. The ends lost 5 bases at V and 3 bases at J; junction bases unmatched: 7. The V gene's germline CDR1 is MNHEY and CDR2 SMNVEV (reference sequence). This CDR3 comprises 16 residues. DNA of the CDR3: TGTGCCAGCAGTACCCCCGACAGGGGGCTCTACAATGAGCAGTTCTTC. Encoded protein: CASSTPDRGLYNEQFF.

Turning to this clonotype: The junction does not match germline at one end; this may be a read error. The chain links TRBV20-1 to TRBJ2-4, with D perhaps matching TRBD1 (5 bases). Germline V gene sequence: CDR1 DFQATT, CDR2 SNEGSKA (reference sequence). This CDR3 is built from 12 residues. CDR3: CSANTGGNSQYF. The CDR3, as DNA: TGCAGTGCGAACACAGGTGGGAACAGTCAGTACTTC.

V and J are TRBV6-1 and TRBJ2-7, with a tentative D call TRBD2 (7 bases). Germline V gene sequence: CDR1 MNHNS, CDR2 SASEGT. CDR3 length equals 17 residues. The V end lost 5 bases, the J end lost 0 bases, and 20 bases lay between the germline ends. CDR3: CASSKSLRGGSSYEQYF. CDR3 in DNA: TGTGCCAGCAGTAAGTCCCTGAGGGGGGGTAGCTCCTACGAGCAGTACTTC.

This clonotype has a count of ten or more. The chain links TRBV5-1 to TRBJ1-1, with 7 bases matching TRBD1. CDR3 length: 17 amino acids. Per germline, CDR1 SGHRS and CDR2 YFSETQ. V dropped 4 bases and J dropped 4; count of bases not matched to a gene: 16. CDR3 residues: CASSGLPGPSGGTEAFF. The DNA of the CDR3 is TGCGCCAGCAGCGGACTTCCGGGACCCTCAGGGGGCACTGAAGCTTTCTTT.

V is TRBV27 and J is TRBJ1-2, with D possibly matching TRBD1 (5 bases). CDR1 is MNHEY, CDR2 SMNVEV, per germline (reference sequence). Between the trimmed V and J ends, which lost 6 bases and 8 bases, there was a span of 13 bases. The length of the CDR3 is 12 residues. CDR3: CASSRPGRGYTF. CDR3 DNA sequence: TGTGCCAGCAGCCGACCGGGACGAGGCTACACCTTC.

This clonotype occurred many times. The genes are TRBV12-3 or TRBV12-4 and TRBJ1-6; no clear D. Trimming took 2 bases from V and 8 from J, leaving 7 bases between them. The CDR3 is made up of 13 amino acids. The CDR3 DNA is TGTGCCAGCAGTTTAATAGGGTATTCACCCCTCCACTTT. This gives the protein CASSLIGYSPLHF.